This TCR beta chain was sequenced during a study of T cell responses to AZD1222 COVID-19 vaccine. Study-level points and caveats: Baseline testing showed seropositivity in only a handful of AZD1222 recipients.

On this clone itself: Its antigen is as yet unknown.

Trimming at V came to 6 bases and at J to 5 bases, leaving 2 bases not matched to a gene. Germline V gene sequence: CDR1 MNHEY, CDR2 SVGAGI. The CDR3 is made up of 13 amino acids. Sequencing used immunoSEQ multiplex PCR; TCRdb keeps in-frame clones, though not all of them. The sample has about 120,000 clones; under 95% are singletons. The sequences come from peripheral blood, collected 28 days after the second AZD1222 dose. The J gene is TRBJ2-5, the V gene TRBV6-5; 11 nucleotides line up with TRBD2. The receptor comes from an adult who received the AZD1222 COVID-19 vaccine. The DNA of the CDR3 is TGTGCCAGCAGACTAGCGGGAGTGGAGACCCAGTACTTC. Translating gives CASRLAGVETQYF.